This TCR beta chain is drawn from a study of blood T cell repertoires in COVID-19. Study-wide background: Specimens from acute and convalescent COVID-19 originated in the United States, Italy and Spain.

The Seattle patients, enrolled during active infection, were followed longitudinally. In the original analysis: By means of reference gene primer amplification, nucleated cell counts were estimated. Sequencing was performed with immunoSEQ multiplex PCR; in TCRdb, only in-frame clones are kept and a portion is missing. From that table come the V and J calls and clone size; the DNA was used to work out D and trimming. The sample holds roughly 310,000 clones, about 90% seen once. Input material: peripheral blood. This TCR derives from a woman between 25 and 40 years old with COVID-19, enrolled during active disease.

The CDR3 reads CSVALRLAGAGEQYF. In DNA, the CDR3 is TGCAGCGTTGCACTTCGGCTAGCGGGAGCTGGCGAGCAGTACTTC. The genes are TRBV29-1 and TRBJ2-7, with 10 bases identical to TRBD2. The length of the CDR3 is 15 residues. Looked up from germline, CDR1 is SQVTM and CDR2 is ANQGSEA. V was clipped by 4 bases and J by 6 bases; unmatched bases: 12.